Presented here are 9 T cell receptor beta chains from one specimen sequenced in a study of cytomegalovirus exposure and HLA in healthy donors. PCR amplification relied on 60 Vbeta primers (plus 13 Jbeta primers). The repertoire was sequenced with immunoSEQ multiplex PCR; TCRdb's copy has only in-frame clones and lacks some. This sample has 150,000 to 200,000 clones, with about 80% found just once. Sequenced material: PBMCs. Receptor source: a man between 40 and 49 years old in good health and CMV-seronegative.

The V gene is TRBV7-8, the J gene TRBJ2-3, with 7 bases fitting TRBD2. The V gene end was trimmed by 2 bases and the J gene end by 0 bases; junction bases not matched to a gene: 14. This CDR3 comprises 19 residues. Germline V gene lookup returns CDR1 SGHVS and CDR2 FQNEAQ. The CDR3 DNA is TGTGCCAGCAGCTTATCCCCCCGGCCTAGCGGATCTAGCACAGATACGCAGTATTTT. Its translation: CASSLSPRPSGSSTDTQYF.

Only a few counts were recorded for this clone. The chain is built from TRBV6-6 and TRBJ2-7; tentatively, D is TRBD2 (6 bases). Trimming left V 2 bases short and J 0 bases short, with 8 bases between. The CDR3 contains 14 residues. Germline lookup yields CDR1 MNHNY and CDR2 SVGAGI (reference sequence). CDR3 in amino acids: CASSYGRDSYEQYF. Written as DNA, the CDR3 is TGTGCCAGCAGTTACGGGCGGGACTCCTACGAGCAGTACTTC.

The J gene is TRBJ2-1, the V gene TRBV7-9, with D possibly matching TRBD2 (6 bases). The length of the CDR3 is 14 residues. The germline gives CDR1 SEHNR, CDR2 FQNEAQ (reference sequence). The V end lost 1 base, the J end lost 4 bases, and 8 bases lay between the germline ends. Here the CDR3 reads CASSLDGGYNEQFF. CDR3 DNA sequence: TGTGCCAGCAGCTTAGATGGGGGGTACAATGAGCAGTTCTTC.

V usage is TRBV7-2 and J usage is TRBJ2-7, with D maybe TRBD1 (7 bases). V was pared by 0 bases and J by 4 bases, with 13 bases between. Germline-derived CDR1 and CDR2 are SGHTA and FQGNSA. The CDR3 totals 15 residues. The CDR3 here is CASSLAWAGGYEQYF. The CDR3 DNA follows: TGTGCCAGCAGCTTAGCATGGGCAGGGGGGTACGAGCAGTACTTC. The variable domain in full, with the rest retrieved from reference TRBV7-2 and TRBJ2-7, is GAGVSQSPSNKVTEKGKDVELRCDPISGHTALYWYRQSLGQGLEFLIYFQGNSAPDKSGLPSDRFSAERTGGSVSTLTIQRTQQEDSAVYLCASSLAWAGGYEQYFGPGTRLTVT.

This chain links TRBV13 with TRBJ2-1; D not resolved. V was clipped by 5 bases and J by 5 bases, with 7 bases between them. This CDR3 comprises 12 residues. Germline V CDR1 and CDR2: PRHDT, FYEKMQ (reference sequence). DNA for the CDR3: TGTGCCAGCAGCCCTACAGACAATGAGCAGTTCTTC. This codes for CASSPTDNEQFF. The full variable domain, completed using reference TRBV13 and TRBJ2-1, is AAGVIQSPRHLIKEKRETATLKCYPIPRHDTVYWYQQGPGQDPQFLISFYEKMQSDKGSIPDRFSAQQFSDYHSELNMSSLELGDSALYFCASSPTDNEQFFGPGTRLTVL.

The chain combines TRBV2 with TRBJ1-3; D is unresolved. The germline gives CDR1 SNHLY, CDR2 FYNNEI. V was clipped by 0 bases and J by 9 bases, with 12 bases between them. The CDR3 is 14 residues long. The DNA of the CDR3 is TGTGCCAGCAGTGAAGCAAAGGGTCGGGGCACCATATATTTT. This encodes CASSEAKGRGTIYF.

This chain uses TRBV6-6 with TRBJ1-2, with no clear D. CDR1 and CDR2 (germline): MNHNY, SVGAGI (reference sequence). This CDR3 is built from 16 residues. V was pared by 0 bases and J by 2 bases, with 13 bases between. In DNA, the CDR3 is TGTGCCAGCAGTTACTCGATGGAGGGAGTGAACTATGGCTACACCTTC. Translated: CASSYSMEGVNYGYTF.

The sample holds a few counts of this clone. The gene calls are TRBV10-1 and TRBJ2-1; TRBD2 matches at 12 bases. Per germline, CDR1 WNHNN and CDR2 SYGVQD (reference sequence). This CDR3 comprises 17 residues. With V trimmed by 3 bases and J by 8 bases, 11 bases remained unmatched. CDR3 nucleotide sequence: TGCGCCAGCAGTGATCTTGAGACTAGCGGGAGTACTGATGAGCAGTTCTTC. Translated: CASSDLETSGSTDEQFF.

This CDR3 reads CASSQVAGTAYNEQFF. In nucleotides, the CDR3 is TGTGCCAGCAGCCAAGTGGCCGGGACAGCTTACAATGAGCAGTTCTTC. The chain recombines TRBV4-2 with TRBJ2-1; 7 nucleotides match TRBD1. V lost 1 base to trimming and J lost 4 bases; unmatched junction nucleotides: 7. CDR3 length equals 16 residues. CDR1 and CDR2 (germline): LGHNA, YNFKEQ.